A selection of T cell receptor beta chains follows, all from one sample in a study of blood T cell repertoires in COVID-19. Clones were sequenced by immunoSEQ multiplex PCR, and TCRdb holds only the in-frame ones, with some missing. Here the sample spans 70,000 to 95,000 clones, around 90% being singletons. Material for sequencing was peripheral blood. The receptors were sampled from a woman of 80 years or more with active COVID-19. CDR3s include the opening cysteine and the closing phenylalanine or tryptophan. Fields, in order: V gene, J gene, clone size, D gene, CDR3 protein, CDR3 DNA. A D gene is named only where the DNA matches it firmly. Clone size, where shown, is once, few, many, or a class for clones that have expanded.

v_call: TRBV19
j_call: TRBJ1-2
clone_size: NA
d_call: NA
cdr3_aa: CASREGLRHTF
cdr3_nt: TGTGCCAGTAGGGAAGGACTCAGGCACACCTTC

v_call: TRBV7-2
j_call: TRBJ1-1
clone_size: NA
d_call: TRBD1
cdr3_aa: CASSLEGAHRGTEAFF
cdr3_nt: TGTGCCAGCAGCTTAGAAGGGGCACACAGGGGCACTGAAGCTTTCTTT

v_call: TRBV28
j_call: TRBJ2-1
clone_size: NA
d_call: NA
cdr3_aa: CASSSPWAGKQYHNEQFF
cdr3_nt: TGTGCCAGCAGTTCCCCGTGGGCAGGGAAACAATACCACAATGAGCAGTTCTTC

v_call: TRBV27
j_call: TRBJ1-6
clone_size: NA
d_call: NA
cdr3_aa: CASSLRQNRASSYNSPLHF
cdr3_nt: TGTGCCAGCAGCTTACGACAAAACAGGGCGAGCTCCTATAATTCACCCCTCCACTTT

v_call: TRBV7-6
j_call: TRBJ2-3
clone_size: NA
d_call: TRBD2
cdr3_aa: CASSLETSGSIDTQYF
cdr3_nt: TGTGCCAGCAGCTTAGAAACTAGCGGGAGTATTGATACGCAGTATTTT

v_call: TRBV7-6
j_call: TRBJ1-6
clone_size: NA
d_call: NA
cdr3_aa: CASSLGQFSPLHF
cdr3_nt: TGTGCCAGCAGCCTAGGACAGTTTTCACCCCTCCACTTT

v_call: TRBV9
j_call: TRBJ2-2
clone_size: NA
d_call: NA
cdr3_aa: CASSVDGAQRGGELFF
cdr3_nt: TGTGCCAGCAGCGTAGATGGGGCCCAAAGGGGCGGGGAGCTGTTTTTT

v_call: TRBV6-6
j_call: TRBJ1-2
clone_size: NA
d_call: NA
cdr3_aa: CASSFPEPYGYTF
cdr3_nt: TGTGCCAGCAGTTTCCCAGAACCATATGGCTACACCTTC

v_call: TRBV5-4
j_call: TRBJ2-1
clone_size: NA
d_call: TRBD2
cdr3_aa: CASSLAAGVNEQFF
cdr3_nt: TGTGCCAGCAGCTTGGCAGCGGGAGTTAATGAGCAGTTCTTC

v_call: TRBV2
j_call: TRBJ1-1
clone_size: once
d_call: NA
cdr3_aa: CASSLGYTEAFF
cdr3_nt: TGTGCCAGCAGTCTCGGGTACACTGAAGCTTTCTTT

v_call: TRBV19
j_call: TRBJ2-1
clone_size: NA
d_call: TRBD2
cdr3_aa: CASSFGLGEDEQFF
cdr3_nt: TGTGCCAGTAGTTTCGGACTAGGGGAGGATGAGCAGTTCTTC

v_call: TRBV2
j_call: TRBJ2-7
clone_size: NA
d_call: TRBD1
cdr3_aa: CASSAPGQGSYEQYF
cdr3_nt: TGTGCCAGCAGCGCGCCGGGACAGGGTTCCTACGAGCAGTACTTC

v_call: TRBV7-9
j_call: TRBJ1-5
clone_size: NA
d_call: NA
cdr3_aa: CASSFPWATRSGQPQHF
cdr3_nt: TGTGCCAGCAGCTTCCCATGGGCGACCCGGTCGGGGCAGCCCCAGCATTTT

v_call: TRBV5-1
j_call: TRBJ2-1
clone_size: NA
d_call: TRBD2
cdr3_aa: CASSRGLADYNEQFF
cdr3_nt: TGCGCCAGCAGTAGGGGACTAGCGGATTACAATGAGCAGTTCTTC

v_call: TRBV19
j_call: TRBJ2-1
clone_size: NA
d_call: TRBD2
cdr3_aa: CASIMGLEGLFETSGQRGRFF
cdr3_nt: TGTGCCAGTATTATGGGGCTCGAGGGACTTTTCGAGACTAGCGGTCAGCGAGGCCGGTTCTTC

v_call: TRBV5-4
j_call: TRBJ1-2
clone_size: NA
d_call: NA
cdr3_aa: CASSSRDYGYTF
cdr3_nt: TGTGCCAGCAGCTCCAGGGACTATGGCTACACCTTC

v_call: TRBV7-3
j_call: TRBJ2-7
clone_size: NA
d_call: TRBD1
cdr3_aa: CASSSPRDRGAYEQYF
cdr3_nt: TGTGCCAGCAGCTCCCCCCGGGACAGGGGGGCCTACGAGCAGTACTTC

v_call: TRBV6-4
j_call: TRBJ1-2
clone_size: NA
d_call: TRBD1
cdr3_aa: CASSAGQGAQYGYTF
cdr3_nt: TGTGCCAGCAGTGCCGGGCAGGGGGCGCAGTATGGCTACACCTTC

v_call: TRBV19
j_call: TRBJ2-5
clone_size: NA
d_call: NA
cdr3_aa: CASSSGTFKETQYF
cdr3_nt: TGTGCCAGTAGTAGCGGGACTTTTAAAGAGACCCAGTACTTC

v_call: TRBV6-5
j_call: TRBJ2-7
clone_size: NA
d_call: TRBD1
cdr3_aa: CASSWGQGSYEQYF
cdr3_nt: TGTGCCAGCAGTTGGGGACAGGGTTCCTACGAGCAGTACTTC

v_call: TRBV28
j_call: TRBJ1-2
clone_size: NA
d_call: NA
cdr3_aa: CASSLEFYGYTF
cdr3_nt: TGTGCCAGCAGTTTGGAGTTCTATGGCTACACCTTC

v_call: TRBV27
j_call: TRBJ2-1
clone_size: NA
d_call: NA
cdr3_aa: CASSPFRGGDEQFF
cdr3_nt: TGTGCCAGCAGTCCCTTTCGGGGTGGCGATGAGCAGTTCTTC

v_call: TRBV28
j_call: TRBJ2-3
clone_size: NA
d_call: TRBD2
cdr3_aa: CASSLIAGSDTQYF
cdr3_nt: TGTGCCAGCAGCCTTATAGCGGGATCAGATACGCAGTATTTT

v_call: TRBV5-6
j_call: TRBJ2-7
clone_size: NA
d_call: TRBD1
cdr3_aa: CASSLGTDKIYEQYF
cdr3_nt: TGTGCCAGCAGCCTGGGGACAGACAAAATCTACGAGCAGTACTTC

v_call: TRBV21-1
j_call: TRBJ2-3
clone_size: NA
d_call: NA
cdr3_aa: CASSKVRDTQYF
cdr3_nt: TGTGCCAGCAGCAAAGTTAGAGATACGCAGTATTTT

v_call: TRBV7-8
j_call: TRBJ2-7
clone_size: NA
d_call: TRBD1
cdr3_aa: CASSPNARTGHSYEQYF
cdr3_nt: TGTGCCAGCAGCCCAAATGCCAGGACAGGGCACTCCTACGAGCAGTACTTC

v_call: TRBV30
j_call: TRBJ1-5
clone_size: NA
d_call: NA
cdr3_aa: CAWSVPGGNQPQHF
cdr3_nt: TGTGCCTGGAGTGTACCCGGAGGAAATCAGCCCCAGCATTTT

v_call: TRBV30
j_call: TRBJ1-2
clone_size: NA
d_call: NA
cdr3_aa: CAWRLGGIGSYGYTF
cdr3_nt: TGTGCCTGGAGGCTAGGCGGGATCGGGAGCTATGGCTACACCTTC

v_call: TRBV7-2
j_call: TRBJ2-5
clone_size: NA
d_call: TRBD1
cdr3_aa: CASSQSDRAGTQYF
cdr3_nt: TGTGCCAGCAGCCAAAGCGACAGGGCGGGGACCCAGTACTTC

v_call: TRBV11-1
j_call: TRBJ2-7
clone_size: NA
d_call: TRBD1
cdr3_aa: CASSLGAGGLYEQYF
cdr3_nt: TGTGCCAGCAGCTTAGGGGCAGGGGGCTTGTACGAGCAGTACTTC

v_call: TRBV6-5
j_call: TRBJ2-4
clone_size: once
d_call: NA
cdr3_aa: CASSYTLASVANIQYF
cdr3_nt: TGTGCCAGCAGTTACACCCTAGCGTCGGTAGCAAACATTCAGTACTTC

v_call: TRBV28
j_call: TRBJ1-1
clone_size: NA
d_call: NA
cdr3_aa: CASSFRGGGRNTEAFF
cdr3_nt: TGTGCCAGCAGTTTTCGGGGGGGAGGTCGGAACACTGAAGCTTTCTTT

v_call: TRBV6-2/TRBV6-3
j_call: TRBJ2-3
clone_size: NA
d_call: NA
cdr3_aa: CASSSRVRGTDTQYF
cdr3_nt: TGTGCCAGCAGTTCTCGGGTACGGGGCACAGATACGCAGTATTTT